The 29 T cell receptor beta chains in this list originate from one sample, sequenced in a study of blood T cell repertoires in COVID-19 (TCRdb year 2020). Receptors were amplified or captured by the immunoSEQ multiplex PCR assay. TCRdb carries this immuneACCESS record with in-frame sequences only. Its versions omit some clonotypes, under half of them owing to an unresolved V gene in the studies checked, with the rest unexplained. The sample data list 40,000 to 45,000 clones, and 90% to 95% of these were observed just once. Of the sample, 4.5% to 7% falls within the top ten clones. The material sequenced was peripheral blood. These receptors were taken from a human donor in a cohort sampled during active COVID-19.

This chain joins TRBV4-3 and TRBJ1-2, with a weak D call TRBD1 (5 bases). This CDR3 comprises 18 residues. Trimming cost V 0 bases and J 7 bases, with 24 bases left between them. The germline gives CDR1 LGHNA, CDR2 YSLEER. CDR3 sequence (DNA): TGCGCCAGCAGCCAAGATAGGAGGGTAGGGGCCCCCTGGATTGGCTACACCTTC. Protein sequence: CASSQDRRVGAPWIGYTF.

The chain employs TRBV5-6 and TRBJ1-1; D ambiguous. Germline V CDR1 and CDR2: SGHDT, YYEEEE. V was clipped by 0 bases and J by 9 bases, with 9 bases between them. The CDR3 has 12 residues. CDR3 sequence reads: CASSLAEGKAFF. The CDR3 region has the DNA TGTGCCAGCAGCTTGGCGGAGGGTAAAGCTTTCTTT.

This clone was picked up a small number of times. J is TRBJ2-1 and V is TRBV5-1; 11 bases agree with TRBD1. CDR1 SGHRS and CDR2 YFSETQ come from the germline V gene. J gave up 4 bases and V 3 bases, and 6 bases lay outside the gene matches. CDR3 length: 16 residues. The CDR3 is CASSSAGTGGYNEQFF. The CDR3 DNA is TGCGCCAGCAGCTCTGCCGGGACAGGGGGTTACAATGAGCAGTTCTTC.

V is TRBV14 and J is TRBJ1-2; 10 bases align to TRBD1. Trimming at V came to 6 bases and at J to 6 bases, leaving 10 bases not matched to a gene. In germline, CDR1 is SGHDN, CDR2 FVKESK. There are 15 residues in the CDR3. CDR3 protein: CASSRDDRGLHGYTF. The CDR3 nucleotides read TGTGCCAGCAGTCGGGACGACAGGGGGCTACATGGCTACACCTTC.

V and J are TRBV5-1 and TRBJ2-7; perhaps TRBD1 as D (6 bases). The V and J ends lost 0 bases and 1 base respectively, with 8 bases between them. Per the germline V gene, CDR1 is SGHRS and CDR2 is YFSETQ. The CDR3 runs to 14 residues. The CDR3 spells CASSLGQASYEQYF. CDR3 bases: TGCGCCAGCAGCTTGGGACAGGCATCCTACGAGCAGTACTTC.

In this sample, this clone turned up once. The J gene is TRBJ2-7, the V gene TRBV7-2; 10 nucleotides match TRBD2. With V trimmed by 4 bases and J by 6 bases, 3 bases remained unmatched. CDR3 size: 13 residues. Germline V CDR1 and CDR2: SGHTA, FQGNSA. The CDR3 here is CASSSAGGAEQYF. CDR3 DNA sequence: TGTGCCAGCAGCTCAGCGGGAGGGGCCGAGCAGTACTTC.

The chain joins TRBV28 to TRBJ1-4; TRBD1 aligns across 9 bases. Germline-derived CDR1 and CDR2 are MDHEN and SYDVKM. This CDR3 region has 20 residues. Germline trimming cut 6 bases from V and 4 bases from J; bases unmatched to any gene: 21. Here the CDR3 DNA reads TGTGCCAGCAGCCCAGGGAGGTGGACAGGGGTTTTTTTGGGTAATGAAAAACTGTTTTTT. This encodes CASSPGRWTGVFLGNEKLFF.

The chain uses TRBV7-2 and TRBJ2-3, with 7 bases identical to TRBD2. This CDR3 is 14 amino acids long. Per germline, CDR1 SGHTA and CDR2 FQGNSA. V shed 3 bases, J shed 3 bases, and the junction held 3 bases outside the gene matches. CDR3 sequence: CASSFGTTTDTQYF. CDR3 bases: TGTGCCAGCAGCTTCGGGACTACGACAGATACGCAGTATTTT.

This rearrangement joins TRBV7-9 to TRBJ2-7; weak D call: TRBD1 (5 bases). Germline-derived CDR1 and CDR2 are SEHNR and FQNEAQ (reference sequence). This CDR3 spans 15 amino acids. Trimming shortened V by 5 bases and J by 2 bases, and 16 bases separated the two germline ends. The CDR3 DNA sequence: TGTGCCAGCAGCCAGGGTGGCAACCTACCCTACGAGCAGTACTTC. As protein: CASSQGGNLPYEQYF.

The rearrangement joins TRBV29-1 to TRBJ1-6; 9 nucleotides agree with TRBD1. J was trimmed by 10 bases and V by 5 bases; bases with no gene match: 6. The CDR3 runs to 13 residues. CDR1 and CDR2 from the germline V gene are SQVTM and ANQGSEA. The CDR3 bases are TGCAGCGTTCAACAGGGGGCTGAGTCACCCCTCCACTTT. Translation: CSVQQGAESPLHF.

This chain joins TRBV4-1 and TRBJ1-4; TRBD1 matches 8 bases. Germline values: CDR1 MGHRA, CDR2 YSYEKL. CDR3 length: 16 residues. V lost 1 base to trimming and J lost 8 bases; unmatched junction nucleotides: 9. The CDR3 sequence is CASSQVRQGAREKLFF. The CDR3 nucleotides read TGCGCCAGCAGCCAAGTGCGGCAGGGGGCTCGAGAAAAACTGTTTTTT.

The rearrangement joins TRBV7-2 to TRBJ1-1; possible D gene TRBD1, 5 bases. The CDR3 has 13 residues. Germline V gene data show CDR1 as SGHTA and CDR2 as FQGNSA. Trimming removed 3 bases at V and 4 bases at J, with 9 bases between. The CDR3 loop reads CASSFQGGTEAFF. CDR3 coding DNA: TGTGCCAGCAGCTTCCAGGGTGGCACTGAAGCTTTCTTT.

V usage is TRBV5-4 and J usage is TRBJ1-1; 11 nucleotides line up with TRBD1. V shed 5 bases, J shed 4 bases, and the junction held 7 bases outside the gene matches. This CDR3 region has 15 residues. Germline CDR1 and CDR2: SGHNT and YYREEE (reference sequence). The DNA for the CDR3 is TGTGCCAGCAGTTCTGCCGGGACAGGGGGCACTGAAGCTTTCTTT. It codes for CASSSAGTGGTEAFF. The whole variable domain, remainder taken from reference TRBV5-4 and TRBJ1-1, is ETGVTQSPTHLIKTRGQQVTLRCSSQSGHNTVSWYQQALGQGPQFIFQYYREEENGRGNFPPRFSGLQFPNYSSELNVNALELDDSALYLCASSSAGTGGTEAFFGQGTRLTVV.

The chain links TRBV2 to TRBJ2-7; 9 bases map to TRBD1. Per the germline V gene, CDR1 is SNHLY and CDR2 is FYNNEI. CDR3 length: 15 amino acids. With 5 bases clipped from V and 0 bases from J, the junction kept 5 bases outside the gene matches. This CDR3 reads CASSREGQGSYEQYF. Here the CDR3 DNA reads TGTGCCAGCAGTAGGGAGGGACAGGGCTCCTACGAGCAGTACTTC.

Details on this clone: Distinct nucleotide sequences in the sample also encode this CDR3. J is TRBJ1-1 and V is TRBV7-9; no definite D call. The V end lost 5 bases, the J end lost 0 bases, and 7 bases lay between the germline ends. The germline V gene has CDR1 SEHNR and CDR2 FQNEAQ (reference sequence). The CDR3 has 13 residues. The DNA of the CDR3 is TGTGCCAGCAGCCTGCGGCTGAACACTGAAGCTTTCTTT. Protein sequence: CASSLRLNTEAFF.

This chain links TRBV6-2 or TRBV6-3 with TRBJ2-2, with TRBD2 matching over 14 bases. Germline CDR1 MNHEY, CDR2 SVGEGT. V shed 5 bases, J shed 2 bases, and the junction held 7 bases outside the gene matches. This CDR3 is 18 amino acids long. The CDR3, as DNA: TGTGCCAGCAGTACGGGACTAGCGGGAGTCGGTAACACCGGGGAGCTGTTTTTT. Its translation is CASSTGLAGVGNTGELFF.

The chain is built from TRBV6-4 and TRBJ1-2, with 7 positions matching TRBD1. Trimming cost V 6 bases and J 8 bases; bases outside gene matches: 9. The CDR3 totals 13 residues. CDR1 is MRHNA and CDR2 is SNTAGT in the germline V gene. The CDR3 DNA reads TGTGCCAGCAGAGGAGGACAGGACTGGGGCTACACCTTC. Protein product: CASRGGQDWGYTF.

This clone was seen only once. The gene calls are TRBV30 and TRBJ2-3; TRBD1 agrees at 8 bases. CDR3 length equals 13 residues. The junction had 9 bases not matched to a gene; V was cut back by 5 bases and J by 8 bases. Germline CDR1 reads GTSNPN; CDR2 reads SVGIG (reference sequence). CDR3 nucleotide sequence: TGTGCCTGGGGGGGACAGGCTCGGGGTACGCAGTATTTT. It specifies CAWGGQARGTQYF.

This chain joins TRBV12-2 and TRBJ1-2; the D call TRBD1 from the table was never checked on the DNA. TRBV12-2 is a known pseudogene. The length of the CDR3 is 16 residues. For the CDR3, the DNA is TGTGCAAGTCGCTTACCCGGGACAGGGGCCGCGGAGAGCTACACCTTC. Translating it yields CASRLPGTGAAESYTF.

The chain links TRBV5-6 to TRBJ1-2; the match to TRBD1 covers 9 bases. This CDR3 has 15 residues. The trim removed 4 bases at V and 8 bases at J, leaving 12 bases unmatched. CDR1 is SGHDT and CDR2 is YYEEEE in the germline V gene. The CDR3 DNA is TGTGCCAGCAGCAGGGGACAGGGATCTTCGGAAGGCTACACCTTC. It yields the protein CASSRGQGSSEGYTF.

This clone was detected only once. The chain joins TRBV11-2 to TRBJ2-3, with TRBD2 identical over 8 bases. Germline V lookup: CDR1 SGHAT, CDR2 FQNNGV. The CDR3 has 16 amino acids. V lost 5 bases to trimming and J lost 2 bases; unmatched junction nucleotides: 9. The CDR3 loop reads CASSLGLAEFTDTQYF. CDR3 DNA sequence: TGTGCCAGCAGCCTAGGACTAGCTGAATTCACAGATACGCAGTATTTT. The complete variable domain, with remaining parts taken from reference TRBV11-2 and TRBJ2-3, reads EAGVAQSPRYKIIEKRQSVAFWCNPISGHATLYWYQQILGQGPKLLIQFQNNGVVDDSQLPKDRFSAERLKGVDSTLKIQPAKLEDSAVYLCASSLGLAEFTDTQYFGPGTRLTVL.

V gene TRBV5-4 combines with J gene TRBJ2-2, with 8 bases that match TRBD2. The V segment lost 4 bases and the J segment 8 bases; nucleotides outside the gene matches: 13. The germline CDR1 and CDR2 sequences are SGHNT and YYREEE (reference sequence). This CDR3 region has 16 residues. The chain's CDR3 is CASSKKAGASSGELFF. Here the CDR3 DNA reads TGTGCCAGCAGCAAAAAAGCGGGGGCTTCGTCGGGGGAGCTGTTTTTT.

The chain links TRBV19 to TRBJ1-5; D unclear. The germline gives CDR1 LNHDA, CDR2 SQIVND (reference sequence). Trimming shortened V by 3 bases and J by 4 bases, and 7 bases separated the two germline ends. This CDR3 contains 13 residues. CDR3: CASSMAVNQPQHF. CDR3 in DNA: TGTGCCAGTAGTATGGCGGTAAATCAGCCCCAGCATTTT.

This chain connects TRBV6-1 to TRBJ2-2; 8 bases map to TRBD2. Trimming took 2 bases from V and 3 from J; bases not matched to a gene: 2. The CDR3 runs to 15 residues. Germline V gene sequence: CDR1 MNHNS, CDR2 SASEGT. The CDR3 here is CASSELAGDTGELFF. Written as DNA, the CDR3 is TGTGCCAGCAGTGAACTAGCGGGTGACACCGGGGAGCTGTTTTTT.

The rearrangement uses TRBV7-8 and TRBJ2-3, with TRBD2 identical over 14 bases. The CDR3 covers 18 residues. CDR1 and CDR2 (germline): SGHVS, FQNEAQ. V shed 3 bases, J shed 0 bases, and the junction held 5 bases outside the gene matches. DNA for the CDR3: TGTGCCAGCAGCTTCGGACTAGCGGGGGGTACTAGCACAGATACGCAGTATTTT. The encoded protein is CASSFGLAGGTSTDTQYF.

Details on this clone: The sample contains more than one DNA sequence encoding this CDR3. The chain links TRBV10-1 to TRBJ2-2; TRBD1 matches at 8 bases. CDR1 and CDR2 from the germline V gene are WNHNN and SYGVQD (reference sequence). This CDR3 is built from 16 residues. V was clipped by 4 bases and J by 4 bases; unmatched bases: 8. The chain's CDR3 is CASSVPGQARTGELFF. The CDR3 nucleotides are TGCGCCAGCAGTGTACCGGGACAGGCCCGCACCGGGGAGCTGTTTTTT.

J is TRBJ1-6 and V is TRBV19; D unresolved. The germline V gene encodes CDR1 LNHDA and CDR2 SQIVND (reference sequence). The CDR3 extends over 12 amino acids. With 6 bases removed from V and 9 bases from J, the gap between germline ends came to 9 bases. The CDR3 DNA reads as TGTGCCAGTAGGGGAGAGTTTTCACCCCTCCACTTT. Its protein product is CASRGEFSPLHF.

The chain uses TRBV2 and TRBJ2-2, with TRBD2 matching over 12 bases. V trimming: 6 bases; J trimming: 4 bases; junction bases outside the gene matches: 6. This CDR3 region has 16 residues. Germline CDR1 is SNHLY and CDR2 is FYNNEI. The CDR3 DNA is TGTGCCAGCAGAAGACTAGCGGGAGTGGGCACCGGGGAGCTGTTTTTT. Amino acid sequence: CASRRLAGVGTGELFF.

This chain joins TRBV4-3 and TRBJ2-7; 10 nucleotides match TRBD2. The J segment lost 4 bases and the V segment lost 2 bases, leaving 8 bases of the junction unmatched. CDR1 is LGHNA and CDR2 is YSLEER in the germline V gene. The CDR3 runs to 16 residues. CDR3 in amino acids: CASSQSGASGGYEQYF. Here the CDR3 DNA reads TGCGCCAGCAGCCAATCTGGGGCTAGCGGGGGATACGAGCAGTACTTC.